The clone carrying this T cell receptor beta chain was observed a single time. Its specificity is unknown. The table came from immunoSEQ multiplex PCR; TCRdb's copy has only in-frame clones and leaves some out. This sample yields around 190,000 clones, of which 80% to 95% are seen a single time; more than 1.5% belongs to the top ten. This specimen belongs to a study of T cell responses to AZD1222 COVID-19 vaccine. Notes on the study in general: Most donors were white British, females outnumbered males, and clonal diversity was possibly underestimated.

The source was peripheral blood, collected 28 days after the second AZD1222 dose. This clonotype was sampled from an adult who received the AZD1222 COVID-19 vaccine.

CDR3 protein: CASSLARGTSYEQYF. CDR3 bases: TGTGCCAGCAGCTTAGCGCGGGGCACTTCCTACGAGCAGTACTTC. The chain uses TRBV7-9 and TRBJ2-7; D might be TRBD2 (6 bases). Germline loops: CDR1 SEHNR, CDR2 FQNEAQ (reference sequence). V shed 0 bases and J shed 1 base, with 10 bases lying between them. This CDR3 is built from 15 residues.